This entry lists 12 T cell receptor beta chains sequenced from one sample in a study of blood T cell repertoires in COVID-19. TCRdb's table, derived via immunoSEQ multiplex PCR, lists solely in-frame clones and lacks some. The sample contains about 400,000 clones, about nine tenths of which appear only once. The material sequenced was PBMCs or T cells enriched from blood (not recorded which). The receptor set was obtained from a young woman who had recovered from COVID-19.

This sequence joins TRBV18 and TRBJ2-1; 12 bases agree with TRBD1. The CDR3 is made up of 18 amino acids. V was clipped by 6 bases and J by 8 bases; unmatched bases: 17. Germline V gene sequence: CDR1 KGHSH, CDR2 LQKENI. CDR3 nucleotides: TGTGCCAGCTCTCACATTACCATGGGACAGGGGGCAACCCATGAGCAGTTCTTC. As protein: CASSHITMGQGATHEQFF.

The chain links TRBV11-2 to TRBJ2-7; D might be TRBD2 (6 bases). The CDR3 covers 16 residues. The V gene lost 3 bases and the J gene lost 0 bases, with 15 bases spanning the gap. Germline V gene sequence: CDR1 SGHAT, CDR2 FQNNGV. The CDR3 bases are TGTGCCAGCAGCTTCCCCAAAGGAGGGTCCTCCTACGAGCAGTACTTC. Amino acid sequence: CASSFPKGGSSYEQYF. The variable domain in full, with the rest retrieved from reference TRBV11-2 and TRBJ2-7, is EAGVAQSPRYKIIEKRQSVAFWCNPISGHATLYWYQQILGQGPKLLIQFQNNGVVDDSQLPKDRFSAERLKGVDSTLKIQPAKLEDSAVYLCASSFPKGGSSYEQYFGPGTRLTVT.

Written as DNA, the CDR3 is TGTGCCAGCAGCCAAGATCGGTTTAGCATACATCAAGAGACCCAGTACTTC. This encodes CASSQDRFSIHQETQYF. V is TRBV4-2 and J is TRBJ2-5; no clear D gene. Germline loops: CDR1 LGHNA, CDR2 YNFKEQ. Trimming left V 0 bases short and J 2 bases short, with 16 bases between. This CDR3 is 17 amino acids long.

V gene TRBV5-4 combines with J gene TRBJ2-7; possible D gene TRBD2, 6 bases. This CDR3 contains 14 residues. Germline-derived CDR1 and CDR2 are SGHNT and YYREEE (reference sequence). Trimming removed 3 bases from V and 7 bases from J, with 17 bases in between. CDR3 in amino acids: CASSSPGGAREQYF. CDR3 DNA sequence: TGTGCCAGCAGCTCCCCTGGAGGGGCAAGAGAGCAGTACTTC.

The rearrangement links TRBV2 to TRBJ2-1; maybe TRBD2 (5 bases). Germline assignment: CDR1 SNHLY and CDR2 FYNNEI. V dropped 5 bases and J dropped 7 bases, with 18 bases sitting between them. This CDR3 is 15 amino acids long. The CDR3 nucleotides are TGTGCCAGCAGTCCCACTAGTAGCCTAATTAATGAGCAGTTCTTC. This codes for CASSPTSSLINEQFF.

The V call is TRBV27, the J call TRBJ1-2; the D gene is possibly TRBD1 (6 bases). Germline loops: CDR1 MNHEY, CDR2 SMNVEV (reference sequence). The CDR3 has 14 amino acids. The V gene lost 4 bases and the J gene lost 5 bases, with 14 bases spanning the gap. The CDR3 DNA reads as TGTGCCAGCAGTTCACGGACAGAGGGGTATGGCTACACCTTC. It translates to CASSSRTEGYGYTF.

This clone was observed a single time. The V gene is TRBV6-5, the J gene TRBJ1-6, with D tentatively TRBD1 (6 bases). This CDR3 has 16 amino acids. The V gene lost 0 bases and the J gene lost 3 bases, with 9 bases spanning the gap. Germline-derived CDR1 and CDR2 are MNHEY and SVGAGI. The CDR3 DNA sequence: TGTGCCAGCAGTTACTCGAGCAGGGGCTATAATTCACCCCTCCACTTT. Translation gives CASSYSSRGYNSPLHF.

The genes are TRBV6-2 or TRBV6-3 and TRBJ2-7, with 8 positions matching TRBD1. V gave up 3 bases and J gave up 5 bases; unmatched junction bases: 15. Germline V gene lookup returns CDR1 MNHEY and CDR2 SVGEGT. The CDR3 runs to 17 residues. CDR3 DNA sequence: TGTGCCAGCAGTTATCTCCTTCTGCAGGGGGCAAGGAACGAGCAGTACTTC. Its translation is CASSYLLLQGARNEQYF.

The V call is TRBV10-3, the J call TRBJ1-1, with a tentative D call TRBD1 (5 bases). Per the germline V gene, CDR1 is ENHRY and CDR2 is SYGVKD. The CDR3 loop spans 14 amino acids. Trimming pared 4 bases from V and 1 base from J, leaving 10 bases between. CDR3 residues: CAISVQEGNTEAFF. For the CDR3, the DNA is TGTGCCATCAGTGTACAGGAGGGGAACACTGAAGCTTTCTTT.

This sequence joins TRBV3-1 (or the pseudogene TRBV3-2) and TRBJ2-1; D remains unclear. The CDR3 length is 12 residues. Germline CDR1 LGHDT, CDR2 YNNKEL (reference sequence). Trimming pared 1 base from V and 7 bases from J, leaving 5 bases between. CDR3 in DNA: TGTGCCAGCAGCCAAGGGCCGAATGAGCAGTTCTTC. Translating gives CASSQGPNEQFF.

This chain joins TRBV7-8 and TRBJ1-4; a possible D gene is TRBD1 (5 bases). Germline CDR1 and CDR2: SGHVS and FQNEAQ. The V and J ends lost 1 base and 2 bases respectively, with 8 bases between them. There are 15 residues in the CDR3. The chain's CDR3 is CASSLVGATNEKLFF. The CDR3 DNA follows: TGTGCCAGCAGCTTAGTTGGGGCGACTAATGAAAAACTGTTTTTT.

The rearrangement links TRBV4-2 to TRBJ2-7; the D gene is possibly TRBD2 (5 bases). CDR1 is LGHNA and CDR2 is YNFKEQ in the germline V gene. The germline V and J ends were trimmed by 8 bases and 4 bases, with 18 bases remaining between them. The CDR3 length is 14 residues. The CDR3 DNA follows: TGTGCCAGCTCGTTTGGGAGCTTGGGTTACGAGCAGTACTTC. Amino acids: CASSFGSLGYEQYF.